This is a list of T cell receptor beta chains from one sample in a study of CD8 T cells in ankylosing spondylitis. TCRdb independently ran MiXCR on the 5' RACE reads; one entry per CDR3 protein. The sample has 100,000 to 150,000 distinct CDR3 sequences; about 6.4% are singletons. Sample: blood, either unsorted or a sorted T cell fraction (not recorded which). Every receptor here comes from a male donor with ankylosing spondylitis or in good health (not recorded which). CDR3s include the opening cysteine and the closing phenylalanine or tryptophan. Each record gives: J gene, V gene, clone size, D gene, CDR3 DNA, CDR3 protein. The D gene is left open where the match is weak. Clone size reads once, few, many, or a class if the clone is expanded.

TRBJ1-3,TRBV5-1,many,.,TGCGCCAGCAGCGTGGACGGTCAAGGCGGAAACACCATATATTTT,CASSVDGQGGNTIYF
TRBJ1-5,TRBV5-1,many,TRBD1,TGCGCCAGCAGCTTAGGGACAGATCAGCCCCAGCATTTT,CASSLGTDQPQHF
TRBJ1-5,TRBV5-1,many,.,TGCGCCAGCAGCTTGATGGGGGAACCTCATCAGCCCCAGCATTTT,CASSLMGEPHQPQHF
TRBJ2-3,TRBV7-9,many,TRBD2,TGTGCCAGCAGCTTATGGCTAGCGGGGAGCACAGATACGCAGTATTTT,CASSLWLAGSTDTQYF
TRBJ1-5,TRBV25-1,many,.,TGTGCCAGCAGTGAGAGTCGGCAGGGGCGTTGTTATAGCAATCAGCCCCAGCATTTT,CASSESRQGRCYSNQPQHF
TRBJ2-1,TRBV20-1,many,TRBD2,TGCAGTGCTAGAGGTGGACGGGGGGGCATCGCCCAAAGCTCCTACAATGAGCAGTTCTTC,CSARGGRGGIAQSSYNEQFF
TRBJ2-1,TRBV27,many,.,TGTGCCAGCACCCTAGAAGGAGGGAGCTCCTACAATGAGCAGTTCTTC,CASTLEGGSSYNEQFF
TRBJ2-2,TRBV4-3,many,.,TGCGCCAGCAGCCAAGGGAGTAGCTCAAGCGCCGGGGAGCTGTTTTTT,CASSQGSSSSAGELFF
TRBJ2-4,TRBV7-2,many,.,TGTGCCAGCAGCTTAGACGGCGGTACATGGTGGGGCATTCAGTACTTC,CASSLDGGTWWGIQYF
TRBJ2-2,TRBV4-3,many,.,TGCGCCAGCAGCCAAGACACCTGGGGAGTTGGCACCGGGGAGCTGTTTTTT,CASSQDTWGVGTGELFF
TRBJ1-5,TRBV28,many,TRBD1,TGTGCCAGCAGTTCACCCGACAGGGGCGGCGGCAATCAGCCCCAGCATTTT,CASSSPDRGGGNQPQHF
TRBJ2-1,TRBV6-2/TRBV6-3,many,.,TGTGCCAGCAGTTCGGACAGCAATGAGCAGTTCTTC,CASSSDSNEQFF